The 32 T cell receptor beta chains below were found in one sample sequenced in a study of T-cell reconstitution after alpha-beta-depleted transplantation in children. Researchers prepared the TCRbeta library using unique molecular identifiers, the study reports. MiXCR was run by TCRdb on the PCR reads, yielding one entry per CDR3 protein. The sample has around 490,000 distinct CDR3 sequences; about an eighth are singletons. Sample: PBMCs, mostly from graft donor cells, taken 180 days after TCRalphabeta/CD19-depleted stem cell transplant. The receptor source for this set is a female patient aged 2-10 years who had a stem cell transplant for aplastic anemia, so the T cells may come from the graft donor.

The V call is TRBV6-5, the J call TRBJ1-6; the match to TRBD1 covers 8 bases. CDR1 is MNHEY and CDR2 is SVGAGI in the germline V gene. The CDR3 runs to 16 residues. V trimming: 2 bases; J trimming: 10 bases; junction bases outside the gene matches: 10. CDR3 coding DNA: TGTGCCAGCAGTTACAGTGACAGGGGATGGGAATCACCCCTCCACTTT. As protein: CASSYSDRGWESPLHF.

This clonotype has ten or more counts. The chain uses TRBV12-3 or TRBV12-4 and TRBJ2-7; unclear D gene. The CDR3 loop spans 12 amino acids. V lost 10 bases and J 4 bases, leaving 14 bases between the germline ends. The CDR3 DNA is TGTGCCACCCCGTCGGTCCCTTACGAGCAGTACTTC. Translating it yields CATPSVPYEQYF.

This clonotype was seen a few times. The gene calls are TRBV4-1 and TRBJ1-5, with D tentatively TRBD1 (5 bases). The V gene lost 0 bases and the J gene lost 7 bases, with 13 bases spanning the gap. The CDR3 loop spans 15 amino acids. From germline, CDR1 is MGHRA and CDR2 YSYEKL. This CDR3 reads CASSQDPGYEQPQHF. The CDR3 DNA sequence: TGCGCCAGCAGCCAAGATCCAGGGTACGAGCAGCCCCAGCATTTT.

In this sample, this clonotype turned up many times. This sequence joins TRBV5-1 and TRBJ1-1; D unclear. The V and J ends lost 0 bases and 7 bases respectively, with 4 bases between them. This CDR3 is built from 11 residues. Germline loops: CDR1 SGHRS, CDR2 YFSETQ. CDR3 loop: CASSLGGEAFF. The DNA of the CDR3 is TGCGCCAGCAGCTTGGGGGGTGAAGCTTTCTTT.

The genes are TRBV6-5 and TRBJ1-1; 7 nucleotides match TRBD1. J was trimmed by 7 bases and V by 6 bases; bases with no gene match: 2. CDR3 size: 11 residues. Germline V gene lookup returns CDR1 MNHEY and CDR2 SVGAGI. The CDR3 here is CASRRTGEAFF. CDR3 coding DNA: TGTGCCAGCAGAAGGACAGGTGAAGCTTTCTTT.

This clonotype came up once. This chain links TRBV6-5 with TRBJ1-1; possibly TRBD1 for D (6 bases). Trimming pared 3 bases from V and 5 bases from J, leaving 13 bases between. CDR1 MNHEY and CDR2 SVGAGI come from the germline V gene. CDR3 size: 14 residues. CDR3 DNA sequence: TGTGCCAGCAGTTATCAAGCAGGGGCGACTGAAGCTTTCTTT. Translation gives CASSYQAGATEAFF.

This clonotype was seen repeatedly, ten times or more. J is TRBJ2-5 and V is TRBV5-1; no firm D call. Between the trimmed V and J ends, which lost 6 bases and 1 base, there was a span of 4 bases. CDR1 and CDR2 from the germline V gene are SGHRS and YFSETQ. There are 11 residues in the CDR3. The DNA for the CDR3 is TGCGCCAGCACCCTCCAAGAGACCCAGTACTTC. It specifies CASTLQETQYF.

There are many counts of this clonotype. The CDR3 region has the DNA TGTGCCAGCAGTTACCCGTCCCAGTACGTC. It is translated as CASSYPSQYV. The J gene is TRBJ2-7, the V gene TRBV6-5; no firm D call. Trimming pared 2 bases from V and 10 bases from J, leaving 6 bases between. This CDR3 spans 10 amino acids. Germline V gene sequence: CDR1 MNHEY, CDR2 SVGAGI.

V is TRBV6-5 and J is TRBJ2-1; TRBD2 matches at 12 bases. The ends lost 2 bases at V and 6 bases at J; junction bases unmatched: 2. This CDR3 has 15 residues. Looked up from germline, CDR1 is MNHEY and CDR2 is SVGAGI. The chain's CDR3 is CASSYLAGGFNEQFF. For the CDR3, the DNA is TGTGCCAGCAGTTACCTAGCGGGAGGGTTCAATGAGCAGTTCTTC.

The chain couples TRBV29-1 to TRBJ2-6; possibly TRBD2 for D (5 bases). Germline CDR1 reads SQVTM; CDR2 reads ANQGSEA. The CDR3 consists of 13 residues. V was trimmed by 5 bases and J by 2 bases, leaving 7 bases between them. The CDR3 is CSVLRAGANVLTF. The CDR3 DNA sequence: TGCAGCGTTCTGAGGGCTGGGGCCAACGTCCTGACTTTC. Combining the CDR3 with reference TRBV29-1 and TRBJ2-6 gives the whole variable domain SAVISQKPSRDICQRGTSLTIQCQVDSQVTMMFWYRQQPGQSLTLIATANQGSEATYESGFVIDKFPISRPNLTFSTLTVSNMSPEDSSIYLCSVLRAGANVLTFGAGSRLTVL.

This clonotype was observed at least ten times. This sequence joins TRBV29-1 and TRBJ2-3; D gene ambiguous. The CDR3 extends over 10 amino acids. The V gene lost 6 bases and the J gene lost 2 bases, with 3 bases spanning the gap. Germline CDR1 is SQVTM and CDR2 is ANQGSEA. This CDR3 is CSVDTDTQYF. Here the CDR3 DNA reads TGCAGCGTCGACACAGATACGCAGTATTTT.

This clonotype has ten or more counts. The chain employs TRBV4-3 and TRBJ2-5, with D unresolved. V gave up 0 bases and J gave up 1 base, with 3 bases separating them. CDR1 and CDR2 (germline): LGHNA, YSLEER. The CDR3 contains 13 residues. Here the CDR3 DNA reads TGCGCCAGCAGCCAAGATCCCCAAGAGACCCAGTACTTC. It yields the protein CASSQDPQETQYF.

This clonotype was detected a few times. The chain employs TRBV15 and TRBJ1-2; D remains ambiguous. The CDR3 has 13 amino acids. Trimming shortened V by 5 bases and J by 7 bases, and 14 bases separated the two germline ends. Germline assignment: CDR1 LNHNV and CDR2 YYDKDF (reference sequence). CDR3 DNA: TGTGCCACCAGCCGCGGGTCCTCCTTTGGCTACACCTTC. Translation gives CATSRGSSFGYTF.

The rearrangement joins TRBV5-1 to TRBJ2-5, with D maybe TRBD2 (6 bases). The germline gives CDR1 SGHRS, CDR2 YFSETQ. Trimming cost V 0 bases and J 3 bases, with 12 bases left between them. The CDR3 totals 15 residues. CDR3 protein: CASSLAGRLEETQYF. CDR3 bases: TGCGCCAGCAGCTTGGCAGGGAGGCTAGAAGAGACCCAGTACTTC. Full variable domain (remainder filled in from reference TRBV5-1 and TRBJ2-5): KAGVTQTPRYLIKTRGQQVTLSCSPISGHRSVSWYQQTPGQGLQFLFEYFSETQRNKGNFPGRFSGRQFSNSRSEMNVSTLELGDSALYLCASSLAGRLEETQYFGPGTRLLVL.

The V gene is TRBV29-1, the J gene TRBJ1-4, with D unresolved. The V end lost 4 bases, the J end lost 0 bases, and 12 bases lay between the germline ends. CDR3 length: 15 residues. Germline V lookup: CDR1 SQVTM, CDR2 ANQGSEA. The CDR3 DNA reads TGCAGCGTTGGGGCAGGAATTGCAACTAATGAAAAACTGTTTTTT. Translation: CSVGAGIATNEKLFF.

Only a few counts were recorded for this clonotype. The chain joins TRBV20-1 to TRBJ2-5; 10 bases match TRBD2. There are 16 residues in the CDR3. V trimming: 5 bases; J trimming: 0 bases; junction bases outside the gene matches: 9. Germline V gene lookup returns CDR1 DFQATT and CDR2 SNEGSKA (reference sequence). Written as DNA, the CDR3 is TGCAGTGCTCCGAAGCGGGAGGGCCGGTACCAAGAGACCCAGTACTTC. This translates into CSAPKREGRYQETQYF.

This rearrangement joins TRBV6-1 to TRBJ2-7, with 8 bases identical to TRBD1. CDR3 length: 15 amino acids. Germline V lookup: CDR1 MNHNS, CDR2 SASEGT. V lost 2 bases to trimming and J lost 2 bases; unmatched junction nucleotides: 5. CDR3 loop: CASSETGGSPYEQYF. CDR3 DNA sequence: TGTGCCAGCAGTGAAACAGGGGGTTCCCCCTACGAGCAGTACTTC.

The chain combines TRBV28 with TRBJ2-1; D remains ambiguous. This CDR3 has 11 residues. Germline lookup yields CDR1 MDHEN and CDR2 SYDVKM. Trimming removed 8 bases from V and 8 bases from J, with 10 bases in between. The CDR3 DNA reads TGTGCCAGCCTCGGCCGCTATGAGCAGTTCTTC. It is translated as CASLGRYEQFF.

The CDR3 coding sequence is TGCAGCGTTGCACAGGTTAGAAGTTACGAGCAGTACTTC. Residues: CSVAQVRSYEQYF. The V and J genes are TRBV29-1 and TRBJ2-7; weak D call: TRBD1 (5 bases). Trimming removed 4 bases from V and 4 bases from J, with 14 bases in between. CDR3 length: 13 residues. Per the germline V gene, CDR1 is SQVTM and CDR2 is ANQGSEA.

This clonotype was picked up a small number of times. This chain joins TRBV2 and TRBJ1-2; no clear D. V dropped 3 bases and J dropped 4 bases, with 3 bases sitting between them. This CDR3 is built from 11 residues. The germline V gene has CDR1 SNHLY and CDR2 FYNNEI. CDR3 loop: CASSDSYGYTF. The CDR3 DNA follows: TGTGCCAGCAGTGACAGCTATGGCTACACCTTC.

The chain carries TRBV7-8 and TRBJ1-6, with 8 bases fitting TRBD1. J lost 7 bases, V lost 5 bases, and 4 bases had no gene match. The CDR3 loop spans 14 amino acids. CDR1 is SGHVS and CDR2 is FQNEAQ in the germline V gene. In DNA form, the CDR3 reads TGTGCCAGCAGCCCTCGACAGGGGAATTCACCCCTCCACTTT. This codes for CASSPRQGNSPLHF.

This clonotype has only a few counts. This rearrangement joins TRBV12-3 or TRBV12-4 to TRBJ2-7, with D tentatively TRBD1 (5 bases). Between the trimmed V and J ends, which lost 5 bases and 5 bases, there was a span of 10 bases. The CDR3 consists of 12 residues. The DNA for the CDR3 is TGTGCCAGCAGTCCTGACAGCCACGAGCAGTACTTC. It encodes CASSPDSHEQYF.

At least ten counts were recorded for this clonotype. This chain uses TRBV4-2 with TRBJ1-1; the D gene is possibly TRBD1 (5 bases). V lost 3 bases, J lost 4 bases, and 12 bases lay in between. Germline lookup yields CDR1 LGHNA and CDR2 YNFKEQ. The CDR3 is 14 residues long. The CDR3 region has the DNA TGTGCCAGCAGCCATGAGATGGGGGGCACTGAAGCTTTCTTT. It encodes CASSHEMGGTEAFF.

This clonotype was seen repeatedly, ten times or more. CDR3 in amino acids: CSAEGVGNIQYF. The CDR3 DNA reads TGCAGCGCCGAGGGGGTGGGGAACATTCAGTACTTC. This sequence joins TRBV29-1 and TRBJ2-4; TRBD1 might be the D (6 bases). Trimming pared 7 bases from V and 7 bases from J, leaving 14 bases between. CDR3 size: 12 residues. Germline CDR1 reads SQVTM; CDR2 reads ANQGSEA.

As concerns this clonotype: An end of the junction differs from the germline gene, which may be a read error. V and J are TRBV10-3 and TRBJ1-1; 7 positions agree with TRBD1. The CDR3 is 14 amino acids. The germline V gene has CDR1 ENHRY and CDR2 SYGVKD. The chain's CDR3 is CATSTDRVGTEAFF. For the CDR3, the DNA is TGTGCCACCAGTACCGACAGGGTTGGGACGGAAGCTTTCTTT.

This clonotype was counted between two and nine times. The chain employs TRBV28 and TRBJ1-5; 7 nucleotides agree with TRBD1. J gave up 4 bases and V 1 base, and 7 bases lay outside the gene matches. Germline V gene sequence: CDR1 MDHEN, CDR2 SYDVKM. The CDR3 runs to 16 residues. In nucleotides, the CDR3 is TGTGCCAGCAGTTTATACCCGACAGGGCTAAATCAGCCCCAGCATTTT. It specifies CASSLYPTGLNQPQHF.

This clonotype has a handful of counts. This chain links TRBV3-1 with TRBJ2-1; 7 nucleotides agree with TRBD2. Germline-derived CDR1 and CDR2 are LGHDT and YNNKEL (reference sequence). V shed 1 base, J shed 7 bases, and the junction held 7 bases outside the gene matches. This CDR3 contains 15 residues. CDR3 sequence reads: CASSQGGSLRNEQFF. CDR3 DNA sequence: TGTGCCAGCAGCCAAGGCGGGAGCCTCAGGAATGAGCAGTTCTTC.

This clonotype was seen only a few times. The rearrangement joins TRBV6-6 to TRBJ1-1; D uncertain. Trimming took off 2 bases at V and 4 bases at J, with 8 bases between the two ends. Germline CDR1 and CDR2: MNHNY and SVGAGI (reference sequence). CDR3 length: 13 amino acids. CDR3: CASSYGRTTEAFF. CDR3 sequence (DNA): TGTGCCAGCAGTTACGGACGGACCACTGAAGCTTTCTTT.

The chain employs TRBV28 and TRBJ2-3, with D tentatively TRBD2 (7 bases). This CDR3 region has 15 residues. CDR1 and CDR2 from the germline V gene are MDHEN and SYDVKM. V shed 5 bases and J shed 5 bases, with 17 bases lying between them. The CDR3 DNA sequence: TGTGCCAGCAGTCCAGGGGCGGGAGATCTAGATACGCAGTATTTT. It is translated as CASSPGAGDLDTQYF.

This clonotype occurred many times. The rearrangement uses TRBV19 and TRBJ2-7, with D perhaps TRBD1 or TRBD2 (5 bases each). The CDR3 has 12 residues. Looked up from germline, CDR1 is LNHDA and CDR2 is SQIVND (reference sequence). V lost 10 bases and J 3 bases, leaving 13 bases between the germline ends. As DNA, the CDR3 is TGTGCCACAAAGGGACCCATCTACGAGCAGTACTTC. Its translation is CATKGPIYEQYF.

This clonotype turned up a few times. The chain joins TRBV28 to TRBJ2-4; tentative D call: TRBD2 (5 bases). Trimming shortened V by 3 bases and J by 0 bases, and 12 bases separated the two germline ends. The CDR3 is 16 residues long. CDR1 and CDR2 (germline): MDHEN, SYDVKM. The CDR3 DNA sequence: TGTGCCAGCAGTTTGGGAGAGGGATTAGCCAAAAACATTCAGTACTTC. Residues: CASSLGEGLAKNIQYF.

This clonotype was observed a handful of times. The chain employs TRBV6-1 and TRBJ2-5; TRBD2 agrees at 8 bases. The V gene end was trimmed by 6 bases and the J gene end by 5 bases; junction bases not matched to a gene: 11. CDR3 length: 15 amino acids. CDR1 and CDR2 (germline): MNHNS, SASEGT. This CDR3 is CASRRSGDGWETQYF. DNA for the CDR3: TGTGCCAGCAGGCGTAGCGGGGACGGATGGGAGACCCAGTACTTC.